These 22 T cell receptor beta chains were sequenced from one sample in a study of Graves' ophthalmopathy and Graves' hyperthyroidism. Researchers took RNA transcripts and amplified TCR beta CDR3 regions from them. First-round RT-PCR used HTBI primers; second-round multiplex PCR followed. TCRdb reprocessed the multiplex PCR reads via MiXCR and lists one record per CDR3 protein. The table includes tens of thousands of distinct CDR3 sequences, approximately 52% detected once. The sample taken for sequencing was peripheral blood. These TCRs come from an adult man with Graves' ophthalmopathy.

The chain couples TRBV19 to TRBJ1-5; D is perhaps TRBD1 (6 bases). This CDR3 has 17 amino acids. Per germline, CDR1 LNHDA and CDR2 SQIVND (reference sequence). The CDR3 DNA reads TGTGCTGGTAGTATGAAAAGCCAGGGGTATAGCAATCAGCCCCAGCATTTT. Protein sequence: CAGSMKSQGYSNQPQHF.

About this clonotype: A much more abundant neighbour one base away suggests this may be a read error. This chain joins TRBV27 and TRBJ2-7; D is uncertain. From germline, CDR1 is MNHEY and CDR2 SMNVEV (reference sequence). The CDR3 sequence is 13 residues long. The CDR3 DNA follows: TGTGCCGGCAGGTACTCCCCGGGCTACGAGCAGTACTTC. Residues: CAGRYSPGYEQYF.

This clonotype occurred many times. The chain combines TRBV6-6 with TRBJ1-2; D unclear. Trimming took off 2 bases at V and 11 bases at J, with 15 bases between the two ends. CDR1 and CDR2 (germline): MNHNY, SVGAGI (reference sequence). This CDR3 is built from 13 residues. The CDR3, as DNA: TGTGCCAGCAGTTACGGGAAGCTTGGCGAATACACCTTC. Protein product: CASSYGKLGEYTF.

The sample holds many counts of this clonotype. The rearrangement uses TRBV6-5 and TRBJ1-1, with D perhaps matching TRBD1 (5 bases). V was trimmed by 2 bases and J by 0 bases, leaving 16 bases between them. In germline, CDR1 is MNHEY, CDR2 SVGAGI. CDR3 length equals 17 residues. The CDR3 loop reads CASSYAPTVVMNTEAFF. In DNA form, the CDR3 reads TGTGCCAGCAGTTACGCACCGACAGTCGTTATGAACACTGAAGCTTTCTTT.

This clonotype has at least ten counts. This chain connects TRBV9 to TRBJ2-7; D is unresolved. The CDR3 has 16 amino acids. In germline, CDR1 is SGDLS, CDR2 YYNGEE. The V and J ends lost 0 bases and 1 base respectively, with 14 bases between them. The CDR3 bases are TGTGCCAGCAGCGTAGCCGCCCAGCTTCATTCCTACGAGCAGTACGTC. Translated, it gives CASSVAAQLHSYEQYV.

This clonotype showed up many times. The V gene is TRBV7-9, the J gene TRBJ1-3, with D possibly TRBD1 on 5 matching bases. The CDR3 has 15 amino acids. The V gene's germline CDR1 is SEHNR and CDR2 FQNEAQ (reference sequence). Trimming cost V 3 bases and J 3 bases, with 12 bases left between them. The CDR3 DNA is TGTGCCAGCAGCTTTTCGGGGGTGATTGGAAACACCATATATTTT. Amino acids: CASSFSGVIGNTIYF. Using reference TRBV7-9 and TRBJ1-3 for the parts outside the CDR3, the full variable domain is DTGVSQNPRHKITKRGQNVTFRCDPISEHNRLYWYRQTLGQGPEFLTYFQNEAQLEKSRLLSDRFSAERPKGSFSTLEIQRTEQGDSAMYLCASSFSGVIGNTIYFGEGSWLTVV.

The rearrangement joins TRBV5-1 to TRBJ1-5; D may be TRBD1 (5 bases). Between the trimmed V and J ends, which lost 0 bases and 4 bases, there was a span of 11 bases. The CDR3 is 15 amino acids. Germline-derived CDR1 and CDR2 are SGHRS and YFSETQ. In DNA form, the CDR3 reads TGCGCCAGCAGCTTGGACGGTCACAGGAATCAGCCCCAGCATTTT. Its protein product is CASSLDGHRNQPQHF.

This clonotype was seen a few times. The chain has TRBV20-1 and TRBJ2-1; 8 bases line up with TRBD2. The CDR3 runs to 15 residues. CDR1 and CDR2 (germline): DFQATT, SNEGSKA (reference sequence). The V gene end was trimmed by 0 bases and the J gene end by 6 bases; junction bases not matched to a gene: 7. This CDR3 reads CSARDRRLALNEQFF. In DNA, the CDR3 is TGCAGTGCTAGAGATCGGAGACTAGCGCTCAATGAGCAGTTCTTC.

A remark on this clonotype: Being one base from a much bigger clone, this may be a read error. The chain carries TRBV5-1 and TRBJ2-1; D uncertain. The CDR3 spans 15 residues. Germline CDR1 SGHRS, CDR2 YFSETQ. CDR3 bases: TGCGCCAGCGGCCCCCAGAGGAGCTCCCACAATGAGCAGTTCTTC. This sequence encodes CASGPQRSSHNEQFF.

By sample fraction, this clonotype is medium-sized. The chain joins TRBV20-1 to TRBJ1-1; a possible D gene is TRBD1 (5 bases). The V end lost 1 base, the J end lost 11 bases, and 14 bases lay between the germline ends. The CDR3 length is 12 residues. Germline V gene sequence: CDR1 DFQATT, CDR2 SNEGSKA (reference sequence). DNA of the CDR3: TGCAGTGCTAGAGGAGGGGAGCATAAGGCTTTCTTT. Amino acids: CSARGGEHKAFF.

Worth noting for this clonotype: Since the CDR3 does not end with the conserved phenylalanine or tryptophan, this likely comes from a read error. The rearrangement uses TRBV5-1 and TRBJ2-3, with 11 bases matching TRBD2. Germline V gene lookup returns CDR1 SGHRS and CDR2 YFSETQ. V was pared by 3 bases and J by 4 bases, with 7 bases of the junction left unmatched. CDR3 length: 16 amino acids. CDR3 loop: CASSWGLAVSADTQYL. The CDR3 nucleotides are TGCGCCAGCAGCTGGGGACTAGCGGTGTCTGCAGATACGCAGTATTTG.

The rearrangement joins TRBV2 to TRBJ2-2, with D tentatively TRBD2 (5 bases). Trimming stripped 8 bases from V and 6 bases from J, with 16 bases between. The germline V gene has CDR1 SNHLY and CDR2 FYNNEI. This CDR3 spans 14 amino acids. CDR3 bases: TGTGCCAGCGGACGGACTGTCTGGTCCGGGGAGCTGTTTTTT. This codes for CASGRTVWSGELFF.

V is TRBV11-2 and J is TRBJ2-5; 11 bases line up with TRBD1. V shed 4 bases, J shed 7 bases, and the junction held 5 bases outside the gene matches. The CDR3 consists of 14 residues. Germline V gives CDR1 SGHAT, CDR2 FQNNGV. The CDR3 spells CASSSDRGQGTQYF. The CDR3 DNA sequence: TGTGCCAGCAGCTCGGACAGGGGGCAGGGGACCCAGTACTTC.

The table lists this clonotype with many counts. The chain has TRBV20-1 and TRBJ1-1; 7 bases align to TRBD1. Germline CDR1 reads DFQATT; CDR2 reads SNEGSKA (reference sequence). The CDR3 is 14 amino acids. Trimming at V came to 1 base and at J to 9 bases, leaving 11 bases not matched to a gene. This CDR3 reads CSARGVEGAKKAFF. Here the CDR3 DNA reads TGCAGTGCTAGAGGGGTGGAGGGGGCCAAGAAAGCTTTCTTT.

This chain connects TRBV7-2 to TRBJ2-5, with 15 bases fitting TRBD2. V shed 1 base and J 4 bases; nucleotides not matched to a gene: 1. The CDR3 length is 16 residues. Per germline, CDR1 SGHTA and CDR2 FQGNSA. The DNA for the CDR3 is TGTGCCAGCAGCTTAGGGACTAGCGGGAGGGGAGAGACCCAGTACTTC. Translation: CASSLGTSGRGETQYF.

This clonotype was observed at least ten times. The CDR3 protein is CSASRDESTGELFF. In DNA form, the CDR3 reads TGCAGTGCTAGTCGGGACGAAAGTACCGGGGAGCTGTTTTTT. The chain recombines TRBV20-1 with TRBJ2-2; either TRBD1 or TRBD2 may supply D (5 bases each). Trimming took off 3 bases at V and 5 bases at J, with 13 bases between the two ends. Germline V gene sequence: CDR1 DFQATT, CDR2 SNEGSKA (reference sequence). This CDR3 spans 14 amino acids.

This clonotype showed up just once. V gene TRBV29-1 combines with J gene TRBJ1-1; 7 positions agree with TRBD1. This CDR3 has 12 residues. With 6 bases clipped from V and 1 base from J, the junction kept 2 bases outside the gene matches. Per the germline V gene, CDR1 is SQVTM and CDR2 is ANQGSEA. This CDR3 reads CSVRQGNTEAFF. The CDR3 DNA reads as TGCAGCGTGCGACAGGGGAACACTGAAGCTTTCTTT.

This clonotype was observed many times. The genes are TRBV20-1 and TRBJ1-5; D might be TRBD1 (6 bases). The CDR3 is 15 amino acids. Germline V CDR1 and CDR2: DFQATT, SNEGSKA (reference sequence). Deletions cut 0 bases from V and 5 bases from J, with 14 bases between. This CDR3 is CSARDPGQTYQPQHF. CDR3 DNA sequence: TGCAGTGCTAGAGATCCCGGACAGACCTATCAGCCCCAGCATTTT.

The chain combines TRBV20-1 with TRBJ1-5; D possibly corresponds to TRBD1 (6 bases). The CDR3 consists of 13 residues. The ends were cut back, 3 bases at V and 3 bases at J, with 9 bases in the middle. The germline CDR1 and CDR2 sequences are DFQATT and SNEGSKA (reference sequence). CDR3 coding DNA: TGCAGTGCTAGGGGACAAAACAATCAGCCCCAGCATTTT. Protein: CSARGQNNQPQHF.

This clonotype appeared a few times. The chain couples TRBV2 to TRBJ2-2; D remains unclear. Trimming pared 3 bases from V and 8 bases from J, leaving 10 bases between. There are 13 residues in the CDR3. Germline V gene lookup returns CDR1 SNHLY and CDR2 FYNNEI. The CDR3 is CASSDEVTGELFF. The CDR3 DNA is TGTGCCAGCAGTGATGAAGTCACAGGGGAGCTGTTTTTT.

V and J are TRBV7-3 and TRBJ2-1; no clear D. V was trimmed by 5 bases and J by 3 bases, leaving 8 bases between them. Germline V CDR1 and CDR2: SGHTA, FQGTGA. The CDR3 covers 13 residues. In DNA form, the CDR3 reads TGTGCCAGCAGCACCTCTGGCTACAATGAGCAGTTCTTC. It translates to CASSTSGYNEQFF.

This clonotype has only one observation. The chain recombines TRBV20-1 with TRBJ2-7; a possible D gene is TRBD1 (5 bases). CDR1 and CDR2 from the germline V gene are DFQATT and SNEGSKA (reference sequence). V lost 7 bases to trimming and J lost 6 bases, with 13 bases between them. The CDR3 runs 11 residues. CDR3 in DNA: TGCAGTGAAGCAGGCAGGGTCGAGCAGTACTTC. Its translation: CSEAGRVEQYF.